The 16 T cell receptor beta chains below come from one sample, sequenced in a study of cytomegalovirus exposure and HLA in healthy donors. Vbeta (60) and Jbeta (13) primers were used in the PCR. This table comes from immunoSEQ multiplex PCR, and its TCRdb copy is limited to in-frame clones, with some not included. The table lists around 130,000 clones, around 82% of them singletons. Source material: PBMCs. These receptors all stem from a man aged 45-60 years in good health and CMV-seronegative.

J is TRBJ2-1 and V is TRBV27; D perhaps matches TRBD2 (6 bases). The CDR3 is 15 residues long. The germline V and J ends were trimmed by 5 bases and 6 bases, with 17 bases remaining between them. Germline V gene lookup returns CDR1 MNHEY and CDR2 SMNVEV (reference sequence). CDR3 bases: TGTGCCAGCAGTCCGGGGGACTTCGCCATCAATGAGCAGTTCTTC. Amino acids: CASSPGDFAINEQFF.

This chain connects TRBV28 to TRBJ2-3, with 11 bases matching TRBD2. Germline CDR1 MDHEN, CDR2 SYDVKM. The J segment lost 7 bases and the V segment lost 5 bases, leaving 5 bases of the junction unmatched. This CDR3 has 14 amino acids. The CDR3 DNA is TGTGCCAGCAGTACTAGCGGGAGCGGAAATACGCAGTATTTT. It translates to CASSTSGSGNTQYF.

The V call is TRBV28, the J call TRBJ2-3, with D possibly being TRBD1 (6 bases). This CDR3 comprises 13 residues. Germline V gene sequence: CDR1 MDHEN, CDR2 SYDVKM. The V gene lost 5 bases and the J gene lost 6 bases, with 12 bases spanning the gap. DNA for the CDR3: TGTGCCAGCAGTCCCTTAACAGGGGATACGCAGTATTTT. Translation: CASSPLTGDTQYF.

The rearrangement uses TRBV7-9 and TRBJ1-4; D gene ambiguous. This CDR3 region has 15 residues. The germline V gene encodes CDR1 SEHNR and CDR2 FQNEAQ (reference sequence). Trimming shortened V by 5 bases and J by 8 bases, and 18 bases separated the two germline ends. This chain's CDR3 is CASSPSTNRREKLFF. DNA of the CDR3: TGTGCCAGCAGCCCCTCGACAAACCGGAGGGAAAAACTGTTTTTT.

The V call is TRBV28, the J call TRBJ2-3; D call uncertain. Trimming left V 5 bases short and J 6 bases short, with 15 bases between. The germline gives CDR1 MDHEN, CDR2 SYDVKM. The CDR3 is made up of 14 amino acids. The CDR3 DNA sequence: TGTGCCAGCAGTAAACTACCCGTATCTGATACGCAGTATTTT. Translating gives CASSKLPVSDTQYF. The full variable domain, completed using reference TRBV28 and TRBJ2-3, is DVKVTQSSRYLVKRTGEKVFLECVQDMDHENMFWYRQDPGLGLRLIYFSYDVKMKEKGDIPEGYSVSREKKERFSLILESASTNQTSMYLCASSKLPVSDTQYFGPGTRLTVL.

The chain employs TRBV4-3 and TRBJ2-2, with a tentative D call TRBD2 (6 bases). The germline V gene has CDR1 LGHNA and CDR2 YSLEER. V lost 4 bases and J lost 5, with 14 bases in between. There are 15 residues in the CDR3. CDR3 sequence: CASSRRGAGTGELFF. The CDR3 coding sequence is TGCGCCAGCAGCCGTCGCGGGGCGGGAACCGGGGAGCTGTTTTTT.

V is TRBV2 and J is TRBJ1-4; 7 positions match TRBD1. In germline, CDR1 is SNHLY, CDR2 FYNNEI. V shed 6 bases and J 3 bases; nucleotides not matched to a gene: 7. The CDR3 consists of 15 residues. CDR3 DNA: TGTGCCAGCAGAACGACAGGGTTGGCTAATGAAAAACTGTTTTTT. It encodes CASRTTGLANEKLFF. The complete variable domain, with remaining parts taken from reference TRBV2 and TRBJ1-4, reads EPEVTQTPSHQVTQMGQEVILRCVPISNHLYFYWYRQILGQKVEFLVSFYNNEISEKSEIFDDQFSVERPDGSNFTLKIRSTKLEDSAMYFCASRTTGLANEKLFFGSGTQLSVL.

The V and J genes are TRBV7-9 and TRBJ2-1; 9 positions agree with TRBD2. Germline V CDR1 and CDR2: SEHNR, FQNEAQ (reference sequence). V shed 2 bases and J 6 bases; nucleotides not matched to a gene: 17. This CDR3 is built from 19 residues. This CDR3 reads CASSLSRGRGGRVGNEQFF. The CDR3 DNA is TGTGCCAGCAGCTTATCCCGGGGGCGAGGCGGGAGGGTTGGCAATGAGCAGTTCTTC. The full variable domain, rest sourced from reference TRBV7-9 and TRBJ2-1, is DTGVSQNPRHKITKRGQNVTFRCDPISEHNRLYWYRQTLGQGPEFLTYFQNEAQLEKSRLLSDRFSAERPKGSFSTLEIQRTEQGDSAMYLCASSLSRGRGGRVGNEQFFGPGTRLTVL.

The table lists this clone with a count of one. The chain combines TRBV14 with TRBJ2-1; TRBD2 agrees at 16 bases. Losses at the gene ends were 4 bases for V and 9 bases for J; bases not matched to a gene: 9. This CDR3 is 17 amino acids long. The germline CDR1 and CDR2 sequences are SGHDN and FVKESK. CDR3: CASSPPGLAGGPVEQFF. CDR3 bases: TGTGCCAGCAGCCCCCCGGGACTAGCGGGAGGGCCCGTTGAGCAGTTCTTC.

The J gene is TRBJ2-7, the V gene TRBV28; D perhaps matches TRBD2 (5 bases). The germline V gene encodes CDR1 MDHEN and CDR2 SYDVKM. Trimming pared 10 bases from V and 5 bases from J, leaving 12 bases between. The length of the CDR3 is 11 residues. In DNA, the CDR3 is TGTGCCACTCGACTGCGGGACGAGCAGTACTTC. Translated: CATRLRDEQYF.

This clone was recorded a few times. CDR3 residues: CASSPGHLELFF. DNA for the CDR3: TGTGCCAGTAGTCCCGGACATCTGGAGCTGTTTTTT. This chain uses TRBV19 with TRBJ2-2, with a possible D match to TRBD1 (5 bases). This CDR3 has 12 amino acids. Trimming took 5 bases from V and 10 from J, leaving 11 bases between them. The germline V gene has CDR1 LNHDA and CDR2 SQIVND (reference sequence).

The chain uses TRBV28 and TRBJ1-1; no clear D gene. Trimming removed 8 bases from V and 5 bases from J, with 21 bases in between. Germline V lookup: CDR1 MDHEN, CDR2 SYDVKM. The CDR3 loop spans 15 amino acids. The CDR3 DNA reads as TGTGCCAGCTGTCTTACTCGGTGGAGGGCTACTGAAGCTTTCTTT. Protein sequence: CASCLTRWRATEAFF.

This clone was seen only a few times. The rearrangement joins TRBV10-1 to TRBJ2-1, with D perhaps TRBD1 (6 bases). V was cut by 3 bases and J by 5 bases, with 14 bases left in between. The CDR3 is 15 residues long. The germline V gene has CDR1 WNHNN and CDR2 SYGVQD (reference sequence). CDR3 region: CASSDPGRGHNEQFF. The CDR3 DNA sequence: TGCGCCAGCAGTGACCCGGGCAGGGGACACAATGAGCAGTTCTTC.

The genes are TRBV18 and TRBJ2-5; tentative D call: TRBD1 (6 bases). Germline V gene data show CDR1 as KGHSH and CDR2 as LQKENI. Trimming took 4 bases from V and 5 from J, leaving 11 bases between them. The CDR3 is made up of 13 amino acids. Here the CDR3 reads CASSLGRGETQYF. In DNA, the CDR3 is TGTGCCAGCTCACTAGGCAGGGGCGAGACCCAGTACTTC.

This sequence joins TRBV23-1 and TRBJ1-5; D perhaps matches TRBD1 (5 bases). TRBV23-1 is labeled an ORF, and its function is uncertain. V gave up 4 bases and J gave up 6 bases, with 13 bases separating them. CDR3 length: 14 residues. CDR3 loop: CASSLGQVGQPQHF. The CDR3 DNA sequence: TGCGCCAGCAGTCTCGGACAAGTAGGTCAGCCCCAGCATTTT.

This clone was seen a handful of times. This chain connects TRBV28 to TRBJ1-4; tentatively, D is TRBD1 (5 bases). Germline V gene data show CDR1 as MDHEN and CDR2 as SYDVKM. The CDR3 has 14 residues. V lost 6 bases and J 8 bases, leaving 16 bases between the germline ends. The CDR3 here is CASSLPGEREKLFF. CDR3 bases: TGTGCCAGCAGCCTCCCGGGGGAAAGAGAAAAACTGTTTTTT.